This entry concerns a single TCR beta chain. This clonotype turned up a few times. No antigen is known for it. No qualities accompany the bases; no much larger clone lies one base away. This record comes from a study of CD8 T cells in ankylosing spondylitis (TCRdb year 2017). In the study overall: The study profiled T cell receptor beta repertoires in healthy donors and ankylosing spondylitis patients to find disease-linked TCR variants. In total, the full study cohort was made up of about 99 healthy donors and 25 ankylosing spondylitis patients. Peripheral blood was sampled, and synovial fluid was also collected from ankylosing spondylitis patients. Study-wide conclusions, independent of this receptor: Some motif variants were previously reported in synovial fluid and blood of reactive arthritis patients, suggesting common disease-initiation mechanisms. In peripheral blood, the disease-linked clones were found at relatively low frequencies and had a CD8+ phenotype. Blood from ankylosing spondylitis patients appeared to be characterized by a TCR beta motif composed of 7 to 9 highly homologous amino acid variants. According to the report, matched synovial fluid samples from ankylosing spondylitis patients were significantly enriched for the disease-linked clones.

The sequencer listed for this sample is Illumina HiSeq 2500. TCR beta libraries were prepared by quantitative 5'-RACE with molecular barcodes. The authors' pipeline ran thus. To identify disease-linked TCR variants, a new computational method was used, one built on a probabilistic model of VDJ rearrangement. The public reads were run again by TCRdb, first through fastp at Q25 and then through MiXCR, and only productive beta chains were kept. Each CDR3 protein appears once, grouped with its most common genes and DNA. The V and J calls were determined by TCRdb, not by the authors. Present in this sample are 250,000 to 350,000 distinct CDR3 sequences, about 20% of which were seen just once. 3.5% of the sample lies in the top ten. CDR1 and CDR2 are drawn from the germline V gene: SGHAT, FQNNGV. Compared with germline, V lacks 5 bases and J lacks 5 bases; bases without a gene match: 11. The CDR3 sequence holds 16 residues, the cysteine and phenylalanine included. Just the 48-base CDR3 DNA is kept, in frame starting at base 1.

Recombination joined TRBV11-2 with TRBJ2-3; 9 middle bases align to TRBD2. The clonotype was recovered from a female donor with ankylosing spondylitis or in good health (not recorded which). The sequenced sample was blood, either unsorted or a sorted T cell fraction (not recorded which). CDR3 region: CASSPVLASGVDTQYF. The nucleotide sequence is TGTGCCAGCAGCCCCGTTTTGGCTAGCGGGGTAGATACGCAGTATTTT.